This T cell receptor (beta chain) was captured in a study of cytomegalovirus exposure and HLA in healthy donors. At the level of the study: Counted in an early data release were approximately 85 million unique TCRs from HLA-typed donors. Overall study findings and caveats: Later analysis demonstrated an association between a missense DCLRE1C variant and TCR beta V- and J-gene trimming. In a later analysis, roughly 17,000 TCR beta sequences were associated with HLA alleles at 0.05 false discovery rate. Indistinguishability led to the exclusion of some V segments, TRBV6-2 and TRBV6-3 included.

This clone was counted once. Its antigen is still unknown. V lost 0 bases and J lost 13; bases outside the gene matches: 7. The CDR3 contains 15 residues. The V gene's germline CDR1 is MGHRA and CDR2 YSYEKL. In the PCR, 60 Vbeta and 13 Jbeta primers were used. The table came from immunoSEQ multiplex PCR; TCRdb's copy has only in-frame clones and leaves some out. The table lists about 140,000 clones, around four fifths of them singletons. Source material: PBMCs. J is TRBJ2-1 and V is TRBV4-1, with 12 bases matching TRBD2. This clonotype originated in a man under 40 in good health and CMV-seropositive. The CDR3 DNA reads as TGCGCCAGCAGCCAAGATCCTAGCGGGAGGGCCCTACAGTTCTTC. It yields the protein CASSQDPSGRALQFF.